The T cell receptor (beta chain) described here comes from a study of OX40 agonist ivuxolimab in advanced cancers. Study details: Prior anti-PD-1, anti-PD-L1 or anti-CTLA-4 therapy did not bar entry, and roughly 40% had some. The study reported partial responses in three patients: one hepatocellular carcinoma, two cutaneous melanoma. Study outcomes and limitations: Relatively little clonal expansion, among the lowest observed, appeared in partial responders at 0.1-3.0 mg/kg. CD4+ and CD8+ T cells in blood underwent clonal expansion by week 6 at 0.1 to 3.0 mg/kg.

A few counts support this clone. Its antigen is not identified. Germline V gives CDR1 SGHTS, CDR2 YDEGEE. The CDR3 contains 15 residues. The V segment lost 3 bases and the J segment 2 bases; nucleotides outside the gene matches: 4. Sequenced by immunoSEQ multiplex PCR; TCRdb stores in-frame clones only, minus some. In the table there are 53,000 or so clones, roughly three quarters of which are singletons. Material: CD4+ or CD8+ T cells sorted from blood, obtained in a trial of the OX40 agonist ivuxolimab. The chain links TRBV5-8 to TRBJ1-5; 8 nucleotides line up with TRBD1. This TCR derives from an adult with an advanced solid tumor such as melanoma, head and neck, liver or kidney cancer. The CDR3 DNA follows: TGTGCCAGCAGCTCCGGACAGGGCGGCAATCAGCCCCAGCATTTT. Translating gives CASSSGQGGNQPQHF.